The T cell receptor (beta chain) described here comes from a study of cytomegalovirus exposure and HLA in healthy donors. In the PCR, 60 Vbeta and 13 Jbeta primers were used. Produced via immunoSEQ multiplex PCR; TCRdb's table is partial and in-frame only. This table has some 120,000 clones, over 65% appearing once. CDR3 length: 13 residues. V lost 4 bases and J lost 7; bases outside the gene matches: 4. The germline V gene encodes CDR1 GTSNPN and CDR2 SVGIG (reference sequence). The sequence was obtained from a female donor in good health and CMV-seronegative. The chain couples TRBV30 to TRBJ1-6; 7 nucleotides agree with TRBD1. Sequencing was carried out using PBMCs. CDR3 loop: CAWIRDRNSPLHF. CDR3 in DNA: TGTGCCTGGATTAGGGACAGAAATTCACCCCTCCACTTT.